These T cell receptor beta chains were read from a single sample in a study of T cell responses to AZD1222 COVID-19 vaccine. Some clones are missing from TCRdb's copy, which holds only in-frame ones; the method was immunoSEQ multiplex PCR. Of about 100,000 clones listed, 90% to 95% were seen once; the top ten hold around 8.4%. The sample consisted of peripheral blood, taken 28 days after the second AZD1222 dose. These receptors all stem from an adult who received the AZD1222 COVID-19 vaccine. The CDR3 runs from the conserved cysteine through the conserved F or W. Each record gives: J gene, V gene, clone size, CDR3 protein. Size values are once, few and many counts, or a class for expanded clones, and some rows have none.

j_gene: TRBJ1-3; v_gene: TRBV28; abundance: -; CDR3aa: CASREPGNTIYF
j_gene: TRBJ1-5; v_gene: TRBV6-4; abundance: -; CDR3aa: CASSEGRGQPQHF
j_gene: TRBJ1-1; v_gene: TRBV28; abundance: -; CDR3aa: CASRAARAFF
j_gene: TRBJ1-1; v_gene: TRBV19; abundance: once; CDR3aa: CASSIPAGGRPEAFF
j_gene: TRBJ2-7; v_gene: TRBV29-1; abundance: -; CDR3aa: CSVGRGGAPYEQYF
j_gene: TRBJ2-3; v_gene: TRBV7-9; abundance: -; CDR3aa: CASSSWTSGTDTQYF
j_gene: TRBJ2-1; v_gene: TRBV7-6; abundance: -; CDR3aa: CASSQTVLSYNEQFF
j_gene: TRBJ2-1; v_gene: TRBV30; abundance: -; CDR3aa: CAWSVSSNYNEQFF
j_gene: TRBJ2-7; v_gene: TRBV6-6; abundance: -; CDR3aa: CASRAGYEQYF
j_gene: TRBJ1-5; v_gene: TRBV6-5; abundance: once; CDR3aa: CASKSGTGGDQPQHF
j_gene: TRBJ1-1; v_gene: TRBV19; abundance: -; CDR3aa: CASSADRRNTEAFF